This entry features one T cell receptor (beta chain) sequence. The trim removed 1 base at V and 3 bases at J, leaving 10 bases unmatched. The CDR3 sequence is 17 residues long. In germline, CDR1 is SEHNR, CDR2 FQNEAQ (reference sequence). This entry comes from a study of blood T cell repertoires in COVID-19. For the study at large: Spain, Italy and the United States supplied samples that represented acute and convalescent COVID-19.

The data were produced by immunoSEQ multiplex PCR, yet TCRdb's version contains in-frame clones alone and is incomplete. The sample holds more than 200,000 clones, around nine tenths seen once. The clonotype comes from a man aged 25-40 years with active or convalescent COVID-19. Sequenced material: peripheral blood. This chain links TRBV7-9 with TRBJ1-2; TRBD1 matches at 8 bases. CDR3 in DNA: TGTGCCAGCAGCTTAGTCGGACAGGGAGGGAGGCACTATGGCTACACCTTC. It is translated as CASSLVGQGGRHYGYTF.